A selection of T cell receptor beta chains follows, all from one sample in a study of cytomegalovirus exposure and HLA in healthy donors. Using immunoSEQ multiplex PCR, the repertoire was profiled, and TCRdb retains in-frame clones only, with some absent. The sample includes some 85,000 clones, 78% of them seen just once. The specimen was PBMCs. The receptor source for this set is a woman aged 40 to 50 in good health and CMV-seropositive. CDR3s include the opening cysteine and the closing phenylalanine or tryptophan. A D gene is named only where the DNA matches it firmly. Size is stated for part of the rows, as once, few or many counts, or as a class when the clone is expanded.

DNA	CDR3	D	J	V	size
TGTGCCAGTAGTTCTTGGACAGGATTGATAAGGGATCAGCCCCAGCATTTT	CASSSWTGLIRDQPQHF	TRBD1	TRBJ1-5	TRBV19	.
TGTGCCAGCAGCGTAGGAGCGGCTGAGCAGTTCTTC	CASSVGAAEQFF	.	TRBJ2-1	TRBV9	.
TGTGCCAGCAGCCCTGAGACAGGGTTTGTGGAAGCTTTCTTT	CASSPETGFVEAFF	TRBD1	TRBJ1-1	TRBV7-9	.
TGTGCCAGCAGTTTAACAGGTTTCGAGCAGCCCCAGCATTTT	CASSLTGFEQPQHF	.	TRBJ1-5	TRBV6-6	.
TGCGCCAGCAGCCAAGATCTCCCCTGGGGGGGAGAAGAGACCCAGTACTTC	CASSQDLPWGGEETQYF	TRBD2	TRBJ2-5	TRBV4-3	.
TGCGCCAGCAGCCAAGTACCGTCTACCTATGGCTACACCTTC	CASSQVPSTYGYTF	.	TRBJ1-2	TRBV4-3	.
TGTGCCAGCAGTTTTGTTAGCGACCCTGAGCAGTTCTTC	CASSFVSDPEQFF	.	TRBJ2-1	TRBV6-1	.
TGCGCCAGCAGTAGAGCGGGAGGTGCGGCAGATACGCAGTATTTT	CASSRAGGAADTQYF	TRBD2	TRBJ2-3	TRBV5-1	.
TGTGCCAGCAGCTTACCCGGAGCTTCGGATCACAATGAGCAGTTCTTC	CASSLPGASDHNEQFF	.	TRBJ2-1	TRBV9	.
TGTGCCAGCAGCTTATCGGGGACAGTGGCAGATACGCAGTATTTT	CASSLSGTVADTQYF	TRBD1	TRBJ2-3	TRBV11-3	.
TGCGCCAGCAGCCAAGGGGCCGGGAGTGCGAACACTGAAGCTTTCTTT	CASSQGAGSANTEAFF	.	TRBJ1-1	TRBV4-3	.
TGCGCCAGCAGTCAATCGTGGACTAGCGGGAGCCAAGAGACCCAGTACTTC	CASSQSWTSGSQETQYF	TRBD2	TRBJ2-5	TRBV23-1	.
TGCGCCAGCAGCTCCATAACGGGGGGAGGTCAAGAGACCCAGTACTTC	CASSSITGGGQETQYF	TRBD2	TRBJ2-5	TRBV5-1	.
TGTGCCAGCAGCCCACCGGGACTAGCGGGAACCGGGGAGCTGTTTTTT	CASSPPGLAGTGELFF	TRBD2	TRBJ2-2	TRBV11-3	.
TGTGCCAGCAGCTTGGTGACAGGGTCTGAAGCTTTCTTT	CASSLVTGSEAFF	TRBD1	TRBJ1-1	TRBV5-4	.
TGTGCCAGCAGCCCAGGTAGCCAGGGGGCGTGGAACACTGAAGCTTTCTTT	CASSPGSQGAWNTEAFF	TRBD1	TRBJ1-1	TRBV9	once
TGTGCCAGCAGTCTCGGTGATGGCTACACCTTC	CASSLGDGYTF	.	TRBJ1-2	TRBV6-6	.
TGTGCCAGCAGTCTGGGAGGTGGGACTGAAGCTTTCTTT	CASSLGGGTEAFF	.	TRBJ1-1	TRBV2	.
TGTGCCAGCAGCTTAAGCCCCACAGGGGATACGCAGTATTTT	CASSLSPTGDTQYF	.	TRBJ2-3	TRBV7-3	.
TGTGCCAGTAGTATAGGGACAGGAAACACTGAAGCTTTCTTT	CASSIGTGNTEAFF	TRBD1	TRBJ1-1	TRBV19	.
TGTGCCGTTACCCCCTATCAGGGGCATACGCAGTATTTT	CAVTPYQGHTQYF	.	TRBJ2-3	TRBV27	.
TGTGCCAGCAGCTTAGGTCTATATGTCACAGATACGCAGTATTTT	CASSLGLYVTDTQYF	.	TRBJ2-3	TRBV7-9	.
TGTGCCAGCACCTCTTCCCCGGGTTTAGGCTACACCTTC	CASTSSPGLGYTF	.	TRBJ1-2	TRBV27	.
TGTGCCAGTAGTAGCGGCAGGGCAAGCAATCAGCCCCAGCATTTT	CASSSGRASNQPQHF	.	TRBJ1-5	TRBV19	.
TGTGCCAGCTCAGCGGGACAGGACAACACCGGGGAGCTGTTTTTT	CASSAGQDNTGELFF	TRBD1	TRBJ2-2	TRBV18	.
TGTGCCAGCAGCTTAAATGGCGGGAGGGCTGGGGAGACCCAGTACTTC	CASSLNGGRAGETQYF	TRBD2	TRBJ2-5	TRBV7-3	.
TGTGCCAGCAGTTTATTCCTAGCGGGAGCTGGGTCCTACAATGAGCAGTTCTTC	CASSLFLAGAGSYNEQFF	TRBD2	TRBJ2-1	TRBV27	few